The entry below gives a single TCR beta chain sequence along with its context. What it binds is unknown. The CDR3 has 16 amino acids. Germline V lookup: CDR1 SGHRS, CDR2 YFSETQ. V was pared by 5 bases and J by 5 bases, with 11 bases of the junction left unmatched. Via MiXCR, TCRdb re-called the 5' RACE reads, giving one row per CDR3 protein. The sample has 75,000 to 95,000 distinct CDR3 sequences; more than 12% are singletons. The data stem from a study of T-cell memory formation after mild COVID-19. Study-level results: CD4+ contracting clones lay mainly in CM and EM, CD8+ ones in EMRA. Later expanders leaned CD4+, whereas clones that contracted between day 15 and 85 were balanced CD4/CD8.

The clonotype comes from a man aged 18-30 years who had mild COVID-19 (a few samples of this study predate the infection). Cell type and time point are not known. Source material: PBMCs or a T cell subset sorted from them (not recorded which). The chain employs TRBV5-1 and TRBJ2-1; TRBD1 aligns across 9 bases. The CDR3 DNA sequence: TGCGCCAGCAGAGAACCCCGGGACAGGGTTGACAATGAGCAGTTCTTC. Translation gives CASREPRDRVDNEQFF.